This T cell receptor (beta chain) was documented in a study of blood T cell repertoires in COVID-19. Turning to the study itself: The United States, Italy and Spain supplied acute and convalescent COVID-19 samples. The cDNA or gDNA used as material had been derived from T cells, B-cell-depleted T cells, or PBMCs.

In the original workflow: Nucleated cell number was recorded as an estimate derived from reference gene primer amplification. Assay used: immunoSEQ multiplex PCR; TCRdb lists only in-frame clones, some missing. For V, J and clone size, that table is used; D and trimming come from the DNA. The table has roughly 260,000 clones, roughly four fifths seen once. This CDR3 region has 17 residues. Germline lookup yields CDR1 LGHNA and CDR2 YNFKEQ. Trimming took 2 bases from V and 4 from J; bases not matched to a gene: 11. Material: peripheral blood. This TCR was sampled from a woman in her seventies with acute or convalescent COVID-19. V gene TRBV4-2 combines with J gene TRBJ1-3; TRBD1 agrees at 7 bases. The CDR3 coding sequence is TGTGCCAGCAGCCAATATACGCAGGGGGTAGGCGGAAACACCATATATTTT. The encoded protein is CASSQYTQGVGGNTIYF.